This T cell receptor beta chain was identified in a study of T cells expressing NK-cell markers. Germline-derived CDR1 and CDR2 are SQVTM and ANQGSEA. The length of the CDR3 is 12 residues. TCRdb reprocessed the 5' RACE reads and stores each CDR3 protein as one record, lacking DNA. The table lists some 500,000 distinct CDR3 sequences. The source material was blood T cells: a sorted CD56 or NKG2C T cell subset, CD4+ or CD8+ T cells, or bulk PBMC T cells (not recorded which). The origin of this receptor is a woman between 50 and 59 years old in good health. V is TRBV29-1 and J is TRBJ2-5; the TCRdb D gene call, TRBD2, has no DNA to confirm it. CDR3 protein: CSVGFSGSSQYF.